This T cell receptor beta chain was identified during a study of radiation and T cells in renal cell carcinoma. Time point meaning: blood 2 weeks post-SBRT. Specified treatment: 15 Gy SBRT to primary tumor, nephrectomy 4 weeks later. Findings and caveats of the study: Top tumor clonotypes rose in blood 2 weeks post-radiation, then contracted.

Germline V gene data show CDR1 as LGHNA and CDR2 as YNFKEQ. The junction had 6 bases not matched to a gene; V was cut back by 4 bases and J by 6 bases. This CDR3 contains 13 residues. This clone was seen once. The antigen remains unidentified. Generated by immunoSEQ multiplex PCR, the TCRdb table keeps only in-frame clones and is missing some. The sample includes around 130,000 clones, 70% to 90% of them seen just once. This TCR derives from a woman in her fifties or sixties with renal cell carcinoma. This material consisted of blood, taken from a patient whose treatment included radiotherapy and nephrectomy. The gene calls are TRBV4-2 and TRBJ2-7, with TRBD2 matching 7 bases. CDR3 coding DNA: TGTGCCAGCAGCCGCGCAAGGGAGGGCGAGCAGTACTTC. Protein sequence: CASSRAREGEQYF.